This TCR beta chain was sequenced for a study of identical twins listed by TCRdb under 2016. Background on the whole study: To test whether fetal clonotypes persist, the study used deep sequencing on TCR alpha and beta repertoires from monozygotic twins, unrelated adults of various ages, and cord blood. To rule out contamination, replicate twin experiments were performed at different times with different library preparation protocols.

There are a few counts of this clonotype. Its antigen is not yet known. Base qualities are missing; no much larger clone stands one base away. Only healthy Caucasian donors were included. The twin cohort consisted of three pairs of female monozygotic twins, all aged roughly 18 to 30 years. Peripheral blood mononuclear cells were used as the source from which RNA for TCR libraries was isolated. Library preparation was by 5' RACE. Sequencing was carried out with an Illumina HiSeq 2000. Template switching added a universal primer binding site, and the final cDNA carried a unique molecular identifier that allowed TCR cDNA molecules to be counted accurately. Specific primers in the conserved constant-segment region were used to synthesize first-strand cDNA for TCR alpha and beta chains. Each cDNA library was double barcoded, with a SMART-Mk sample barcode plus Illumina barcodes, to control for contamination. TruSeq adapter sequences, together with Illumina sample barcodes, were added in two successive PCR steps. TCR alpha and beta cDNA libraries were sequenced on the Illumina HiSeq platform with custom primers. The paper's processing steps were these. MiGEC was used to process raw reads and extract unique molecular identifiers, and MiXCR was used to find CDR3 positions. Recombination models were inferred per individual with the repgenHMM and IGoR tools using an EM algorithm. Shared clonotype analysis was performed with the tcR package in R, normalizing sharing by the product of cloneset sizes. To study raw recombination free of thymic and clonal selection effects, out-of-frame nonproductive sequences were analyzed. The public reads were run again by TCRdb, first through fastp at Q25 and then through MiXCR, and only productive beta chains were kept. Each entry is one CDR3 protein sequence, shown with its most common DNA and genes. The V and J calls follow TCRdb's processing rather than the paper's. This sample has around 680,000 distinct CDR3 sequences in its table, and 8.6% of those were observed once. 0.85% to 1% of the sample belongs to the ten largest clones.

V drops 2 bases and J drops 2 bases, leaving 19 bases in between. Its CDR3 holds 17 amino acids, cysteine through phenylalanine. The DNA shown is the 51-base CDR3, in frame from base 1. CDR1 and CDR2, per the germline V gene, are MRHNA and SNTAGT. What the research found in general, with its limitations: Abundant cord blood beta clonotypes carried fewer insertions; young adult naive repertoires showed a weaker similar trend, while memory repertoires showed none. Excess twin sharing in beta out-of-frame sequences was weaker because fewer shared sequences lowered the signal-to-noise ratio. Because the same donors could not be followed over many years, the conclusions depended on cross-sectional statistical analysis. In monozygotic twins, out-of-frame TCR alpha sharing was systematically underestimated by recombination models, although the models agreed with sharing between unrelated individuals. Zero-insertion analyses could be partly confounded by invariant T cells such as MAIT and iNKT, though diverse VJ usage argued against such confounding for most clonotypes. Out-of-frame TCR alpha sequences shared between twins showed an excess of low generation-probability sequences compared with coincidental sharing between unrelated individuals.

These same data were also listed under a study on yellow fever vaccine responses in identical twins. From that second study: According to the authors, the vaccine-induced T cell response in identical twins seemed to be partly convergent and partly specific to each individual. In identical twins, the study followed T cell clones that responded to the vaccine with precision.

Sequencing input: PBMCs. This receptor chain uses TRBV6-4 and TRBJ2-7, with a tentative D gene TRBD2 over 5 matching bases. The receptor comes from a woman aged 18-29 years in good health. The CDR3 reads as follows: CASSDEEAPWPTYEQYF. The DNA is TGTGCCAGCAGTGACGAGGAGGCCCCATGGCCTACCTACGAGCAGTACTTC.